What follows describes a single TCR beta chain. In this sample, this clonotype turned up many times. The antigen it binds to is not known. No base qualities exist here, and no much larger clone lies one base off it. Receptors were amplified or captured by PCR. The sample was run on an Illumina HiSeq 2500. To normalize quantification of the TCRbeta repertoire, the TCR libraries were built with molecular barcoding that relied on unique molecular identifiers. The public reads were run again by TCRdb, first through fastp at Q25 and then through MiXCR, and only productive beta chains were kept. Every entry covers one CDR3 protein and lists the most common genes and DNA from its rows. The sample data list 200,000 or so distinct CDR3 sequences, and roughly 6% of these were observed just once. The ten largest clones capture 4.5% of the sample. The record originates from a study of T-cell reconstitution after alpha-beta-depleted transplantation in children listed by TCRdb under 2016. Regarding the research as a whole: The study quantitatively tracked T-cell immune reconstitution after TCRalphabeta/CD19-depleted allogeneic hematopoietic cell transplantation in children using TCR repertoire profiling. Broader findings and caveats from the paper: In some patients, high TCRbeta diversity at day 60 was attributed to recipient T cells and intrathymic progenitors that had survived conditioning. The apparently early recovery of alphabetaT-cell counts about two months after transplant reportedly depended on only several hundred rapidly expanded clones that came from non-depleted graft cells. Over the following months the frequencies of hyperexpanded clones went down, and after one year T-cell counts and TCRbeta diversity were mostly credited to newly produced T cells.

What this sample's treatment or condition label stands for: allogeneic hematopoietic cell transplantation with graft depleted of TCRalphabeta T cells and CD19 B cells. The transplant recipients were children given TCRalphabeta/CD19-depleted allogeneic hematopoietic cell grafts. The CDR3 starts with the cysteine, ends with the phenylalanine, and has 15 residues. Only the CDR3 part of the read is kept: 45 bases, read in frame from the first base. Based on the germline V gene (reference sequence), the CDR1 and CDR2 sequences are MNHEY and SMNVEV. Trimming removed 3 bases from V and 1 base from J, leaving 10 bases between the germline ends.

This sample comprised PBMCs, obtained before TCRalphabeta/CD19-depleted stem cell transplant. The chain was built from TRBV27 and TRBJ2-1; the D gene identity is not certain. This sequence originates from a girl less than two years old with combined immunodeficiency, due to receive a stem cell transplant. The CDR3 in this case is CASSLGTPSYNEQFF. The sequenced DNA: TGTGCCAGCAGTTTGGGTACCCCTTCCTACAATGAGCAGTTCTTC.